These 30 T cell receptor beta chains were all obtained from the same sample, sequenced in a study of blood T cell repertoires in COVID-19. Libraries were prepared by immunoSEQ multiplex PCR; TCRdb keeps only in-frame clonotypes and omits some of them. The repertoire consists of a few hundred thousand clones, with around 90% occurring once and the leading ten covering about 6%. Material: peripheral blood. The receptors stem from a man aged 18 to 29 who had recovered from COVID-19.

The chain employs TRBV18 and TRBJ2-7; 9 nucleotides match TRBD2. The length of the CDR3 is 17 residues. Germline values: CDR1 KGHSH, CDR2 LQKENI. J lost 3 bases, V lost 6 bases, and 15 bases had no gene match. The CDR3 sequence is CASSLGVSGSLLYEQYF. The CDR3 coding sequence is TGTGCCAGCTCTCTCGGAGTTAGCGGGAGCCTTCTCTACGAGCAGTACTTC.

J is TRBJ2-3 and V is TRBV27; no firm D call. Trimming cost V 3 bases and J 0 bases, with 4 bases left between them. Looked up from germline, CDR1 is MNHEY and CDR2 is SMNVEV (reference sequence). CDR3 length equals 13 residues. The CDR3 region has the DNA TGTGCCAGCAGTTTGGCCAGCACAGATACGCAGTATTTT. Protein product: CASSLASTDTQYF.

The chain is built from TRBV18 and TRBJ1-2; a possible D gene is TRBD1 (6 bases). Per the germline V gene, CDR1 is KGHSH and CDR2 is LQKENI. The CDR3 is 15 amino acids. V was pared by 3 bases and J by 2 bases, with 13 bases between. The CDR3 spells CASSPRDRFNYGYTF. For the CDR3, the DNA is TGTGCCAGCTCACCTCGCGACAGGTTCAACTATGGCTACACCTTC.

This sequence joins TRBV5-1 and TRBJ1-4; 10 bases map to TRBD1. The CDR3 covers 14 residues. From germline, CDR1 is SGHRS and CDR2 YFSETQ. Unmatched junction bases numbered 2, after V lost 3 bases and J lost 6 bases. The CDR3 DNA reads TGCGCCAGCAGCTCAGGGACAGGGGATGAAAAACTGTTTTTT. Amino acid sequence: CASSSGTGDEKLFF.

The chain links TRBV19 to TRBJ2-7; possibly TRBD2 for D (5 bases). The germline gives CDR1 LNHDA, CDR2 SQIVND (reference sequence). The V and J ends lost 0 bases and 2 bases respectively, with 8 bases between them. The CDR3 runs 14 residues. The CDR3 protein is CASSIEEGPYEQYF. The CDR3 nucleotides are TGTGCCAGTAGTATAGAAGAGGGCCCCTACGAGCAGTACTTC.

V gene TRBV6-2 or TRBV6-3 combines with J gene TRBJ2-3; the match to TRBD1 covers 9 bases. Germline CDR1 and CDR2: MNHEY and SVGEGT. The CDR3 spans 15 residues. V was pared by 5 bases and J by 3 bases, with 6 bases of the junction left unmatched. For the CDR3, the DNA is TGTGCCAGCAGTCGGGACAGGGAGGTGACAGATACGCAGTATTTT. This sequence encodes CASSRDREVTDTQYF.

The gene calls are TRBV27 and TRBJ2-1; possibly TRBD2 for D (6 bases). Germline V gives CDR1 MNHEY, CDR2 SMNVEV (reference sequence). Trimming cost V 5 bases and J 6 bases, with 20 bases left between them. The CDR3 extends over 16 amino acids. CDR3 amino acids: CASSPLLASKLNEQFF. CDR3 sequence (DNA): TGTGCCAGCAGTCCGCTACTAGCATCCAAGCTCAATGAGCAGTTCTTC.

The rearrangement links TRBV2 to TRBJ2-7, with a possible D match to TRBD2 (6 bases). V was cut by 8 bases and J by 4 bases, with 15 bases left in between. From germline, CDR1 is SNHLY and CDR2 FYNNEI. The CDR3 is 13 amino acids. CDR3 amino acids: CASGGTEGYEQYF. CDR3 nucleotides: TGTGCCAGCGGAGGGACGGAGGGTTACGAGCAGTACTTC.

CDR3 amino acids: CASSLYRDSNEQFF. CDR3 bases: TGTGCCAGCAGTTTGTACCGGGACAGCAATGAGCAGTTCTTC. V and J are TRBV27 and TRBJ2-1; 7 bases align to TRBD1. After removal of 3 bases from V and 6 bases from J, the junction contained 5 bases not matched to a gene. Looked up from germline, CDR1 is MNHEY and CDR2 is SMNVEV (reference sequence). The CDR3 totals 14 residues.

This chain joins TRBV6-1 and TRBJ2-3; 9 nucleotides match TRBD1. CDR3 length: 16 residues. With 3 bases clipped from V and 2 bases from J, the junction kept 6 bases outside the gene matches. CDR1 MNHNS and CDR2 SASEGT come from the germline V gene. In DNA, the CDR3 is TGTGCCAGCAGTGACGGGACAGGGCATCACACAGATACGCAGTATTTT. This translates into CASSDGTGHHTDTQYF.

The rearrangement uses TRBV19 and TRBJ1-2; TRBD1 aligns across 7 bases. The ends lost 7 bases at V and 2 bases at J; junction bases unmatched: 7. The CDR3 spans 14 residues. Germline V gene data show CDR1 as LNHDA and CDR2 as SQIVND (reference sequence). The CDR3 protein is CASTPGQINYGYTF. The CDR3 coding sequence is TGTGCCAGTACACCGGGACAGATAAACTATGGCTACACCTTC.

The chain combines TRBV2 with TRBJ1-6; the match to TRBD1 covers 7 bases. The CDR3 length is 13 residues. Trimming at V came to 6 bases and at J to 7 bases, leaving 3 bases not matched to a gene. The germline V gene encodes CDR1 SNHLY and CDR2 FYNNEI. The chain's CDR3 is CASSRDSNSPLHF. CDR3 DNA sequence: TGTGCCAGCAGCCGGGACAGCAATTCACCCCTCCACTTT.

This clone was counted a single time. The same CDR3 also results from other DNA sequences found in this sample. This chain links TRBV3-1 (or the pseudogene TRBV3-2) with TRBJ2-3; 10 nucleotides agree with TRBD2. The germline V gene encodes CDR1 LGHDT and CDR2 YNNKEL (reference sequence). The CDR3 runs to 14 residues. The junction had 4 bases not matched to a gene; V was cut back by 4 bases and J by 6 bases. CDR3 nucleotide sequence: TGTGCCAGCAGCCCTCTAGCGGGAGCTGATACGCAGTATTTT. It translates to CASSPLAGADTQYF.

This chain links TRBV21-1 with TRBJ1-4. TRBV21-1 is classified as a pseudogene. This CDR3 region has 15 residues. The CDR3: CASSKSEELNEKLFF. The CDR3 nucleotides are TGTGCCAGCAGCAAATCTGAGGAGCTGAATGAAAAACTGTTTTTT.

The chain joins TRBV5-1 to TRBJ2-1; 12 bases are a match to TRBD2. The CDR3 sequence is 14 residues long. In germline, CDR1 is SGHRS, CDR2 YFSETQ. The V gene end was trimmed by 8 bases and the J gene end by 6 bases; junction bases not matched to a gene: 6. The chain's CDR3 is CASWTSGNGNEQFF. CDR3 coding DNA: TGCGCCAGTTGGACTAGCGGGAACGGCAATGAGCAGTTCTTC.

This clone was seen only a few times. This chain connects TRBV11-3 to TRBJ2-1, with 15 nucleotides matching TRBD2. Germline CDR1 reads SGHNT; CDR2 reads YENEEA. V lost 5 bases and J lost 6; bases outside the gene matches: 5. This CDR3 is built from 16 residues. The DNA for the CDR3 is TGTGCCAGCAGCCCGAGGACTAGCGGGAGGGCCAATGAGCAGTTCTTC. Amino acid sequence: CASSPRTSGRANEQFF.

This rearrangement joins TRBV27 to TRBJ2-7, with 9 bases identical to TRBD1. The CDR3 is 14 residues long. Losses at the gene ends were 7 bases for V and 4 bases for J; bases not matched to a gene: 8. The germline CDR1 and CDR2 sequences are MNHEY and SMNVEV (reference sequence). The CDR3 DNA is TGTGCCAGCACTATGGGACAGGGAGGTTACGAGCAGTACTTC. It yields the protein CASTMGQGGYEQYF.

V usage is TRBV9 and J usage is TRBJ1-5, with no clear D. This CDR3 comprises 13 residues. Deletions cut 4 bases from V and 3 bases from J, with 8 bases between. CDR1 is SGDLS and CDR2 is YYNGEE in the germline V gene. The CDR3 is CASSQSPNQPQHF. CDR3 bases: TGTGCCAGCAGCCAGTCCCCCAATCAGCCCCAGCATTTT.

The chain recombines TRBV14 with TRBJ2-1, with TRBD2 matching 7 bases. Germline lookup yields CDR1 SGHDN and CDR2 FVKESK. The CDR3 is 17 residues long. V shed 3 bases and J 0 bases; nucleotides not matched to a gene: 8. The CDR3 loop is CASSHPWGGSSYNEQFF. CDR3 DNA sequence: TGTGCCAGCAGCCATCCGTGGGGGGGGAGCTCCTACAATGAGCAGTTCTTC.

This clone showed up just a few times. V usage is TRBV7-9 and J usage is TRBJ2-3, with 9 bases that match TRBD2. CDR1 and CDR2 (germline): SEHNR, FQNEAQ (reference sequence). The CDR3 extends over 15 amino acids. With V trimmed by 1 base and J by 3 bases, 2 bases remained unmatched. The CDR3 DNA reads as TGTGCCAGCAGCTTAGGCGGGAGGGGAACAGATACGCAGTATTTT. It is translated as CASSLGGRGTDTQYF. Using reference TRBV7-9 and TRBJ2-3 for the parts outside the CDR3, the full variable domain is DTGVSQNPRHKITKRGQNVTFRCDPISEHNRLYWYRQTLGQGPEFLTYFQNEAQLEKSRLLSDRFSAERPKGSFSTLEIQRTEQGDSAMYLCASSLGGRGTDTQYFGPGTRLTVL.

V gene TRBV4-1 combines with J gene TRBJ2-3, with TRBD1 matching 10 bases. J lost 8 bases, V lost 0 bases, and 8 bases had no gene match. This CDR3 region has 16 residues. CDR1 is MGHRA and CDR2 is YSYEKL in the germline V gene. The CDR3 DNA follows: TGCGCCAGCAGCCAAGACGGGACAGGGGCTTGGGGTACGCAGTATTTT. Its protein is CASSQDGTGAWGTQYF.

V and J are TRBV9 and TRBJ2-1, with 7 bases fitting TRBD1. CDR1 SGDLS and CDR2 YYNGEE come from the germline V gene. The CDR3 has 16 residues. V shed 4 bases, J shed 4 bases, and the junction held 11 bases outside the gene matches. DNA for the CDR3: TGTGCCAGCAGCCCAAACGGGGACAGTGAATACAATGAGCAGTTCTTC. Its protein is CASSPNGDSEYNEQFF. Full variable domain (rest looked up from reference TRBV9 and TRBJ2-1): DSGVTQTPKHLITATGQRVTLRCSPRSGDLSVYWYQQSLDQGLQFLIQYYNGEERAKGNILERFSAQQFPDLHSELNLSSLELGDSALYFCASSPNGDSEYNEQFFGPGTRLTVL.

A single count supports this clone. V usage is TRBV7-3 and J usage is TRBJ2-2; tentative D call: TRBD2 (6 bases). This CDR3 spans 15 amino acids. With 5 bases removed from V and 1 base from J, the gap between germline ends came to 11 bases. Germline values: CDR1 SGHTA, CDR2 FQGTGA. The CDR3 reads CASSPGTQNTGELFF. The CDR3, as DNA: TGTGCCAGCAGCCCCGGGACTCAGAACACCGGGGAGCTGTTTTTT. The entire variable domain, with the rest obtained from reference TRBV7-3 and TRBJ2-2, is as follows: GAGVSQTPSNKVTEKGKYVELRCDPISGHTALYWYRQSLGQGPEFLIYFQGTGAADDSGLPNDRFFAVRPEGSVSTLKIQRTERGDSAVYLCASSPGTQNTGELFFGEGSRLTVL.

The chain combines TRBV27 with TRBJ2-7; TRBD2 aligns across 8 bases. The length of the CDR3 is 13 residues. Germline V CDR1 and CDR2: MNHEY, SMNVEV (reference sequence). The V gene end was trimmed by 5 bases and the J gene end by 7 bases; junction bases not matched to a gene: 7. CDR3 nucleotides: TGTGCCAGCAGTCCCGGGGGGGGGTGGGAGCAGTACTTC. It codes for CASSPGGGWEQYF.

The genes are TRBV29-1 and TRBJ1-2, with 10 bases that match TRBD1. With 6 bases clipped from V and 3 bases from J, the junction kept 4 bases outside the gene matches. Germline CDR1 is SQVTM and CDR2 is ANQGSEA. The CDR3 sequence is 13 residues long. As DNA, the CDR3 is TGCAGCGTGGCCGGGACAGGGGACTATGGCTACACCTTC. Its translation is CSVAGTGDYGYTF.

The chain is built from TRBV6-2 or TRBV6-3 and TRBJ1-2; no reliable D call. The CDR3 covers 16 residues. Per the germline V gene, CDR1 is MNHEY and CDR2 is SVGEGT. Trimming pared 0 bases from V and 4 bases from J, leaving 15 bases between. In DNA form, the CDR3 reads TGTGCCAGCAGTTACTCGTTCACAATCCAGGTCTATGGCTACACCTTC. Translation: CASSYSFTIQVYGYTF.

This clone was observed a few times. This sequence joins TRBV6-5 and TRBJ1-1; D is ambiguous. Trimming cost V 2 bases and J 1 base, with 11 bases left between them. The germline V gene has CDR1 MNHEY and CDR2 SVGAGI. The length of the CDR3 is 15 residues. The CDR3 bases are TGTGCCAGCAGTTACAAACCGGCAGGGAACACTGAAGCTTTCTTT. It codes for CASSYKPAGNTEAFF.

This clone was seen only a few times. Here the CDR3 DNA reads TGTGCCACCTCAGGGGATATGACTGAAGCTTTCTTT. Protein sequence: CATSGDMTEAFF. The chain is built from TRBV2 and TRBJ1-1; D perhaps matches TRBD1 (6 bases). Per the germline V gene, CDR1 is SNHLY and CDR2 is FYNNEI. V lost 10 bases, J lost 5 bases, and 14 bases lay in between. The CDR3 consists of 12 residues. The variable domain in full, with the rest retrieved from reference TRBV2 and TRBJ1-1, is EPEVTQTPSHQVTQMGQEVILRCVPISNHLYFYWYRQILGQKVEFLVSFYNNEISEKSEIFDDQFSVERPDGSNFTLKIRSTKLEDSAMYFCATSGDMTEAFFGQGTRLTVV.

This rearrangement joins TRBV19 to TRBJ1-5, with TRBD1 matching over 7 bases. Germline V lookup: CDR1 LNHDA, CDR2 SQIVND (reference sequence). The CDR3 runs to 15 residues. Losses at the gene ends were 4 bases for V and 2 bases for J; bases not matched to a gene: 5. CDR3 sequence: CASSKADRRNQPQHF. CDR3 in DNA: TGTGCCAGTAGTAAGGCGGACAGGCGCAATCAGCCCCAGCATTTT.

The J gene is TRBJ1-1, the V gene TRBV5-4; TRBD1 matches 8 bases. The CDR3 has 14 residues. V was pared by 2 bases and J by 6 bases, with 6 bases of the junction left unmatched. CDR1 and CDR2 from the germline V gene are SGHNT and YYREEE (reference sequence). Here the CDR3 reads CASSFDRGIAEAFF. In DNA form, the CDR3 reads TGTGCCAGCAGCTTTGACAGGGGAATAGCTGAAGCTTTCTTT.